A single sample is the source of the 11 T cell receptor beta chains below, sequenced in a study of T cells in Graves' hyperthyroidism and ophthalmopathy. Amplified TCR beta CDR3 regions derived from RNA transcripts. The HTBI primer set served for first-round RT-PCR of the TCR CDR3. From the multiplex PCR reads, TCRdb called clonotypes with MiXCR, one entry per CDR3 protein. The table includes over 700,000 distinct CDR3 sequences, about two fifths detected once. The material sequenced was blood. The receptors derive from a man in his late teens or twenties with Graves' hyperthyroidism.

This clonotype came up many times. The rearrangement uses TRBV19 and TRBJ2-6; D call uncertain. The CDR3 extends over 13 amino acids. V lost 6 bases, J lost 8 bases, and 11 bases lay in between. Germline CDR1 is LNHDA and CDR2 is SQIVND (reference sequence). CDR3 DNA sequence: TGTGCCAGTAGCACTGCTGGCACCAACGTCCTGACTTTC. It specifies CASSTAGTNVLTF.

This clonotype was counted many times. The V call is TRBV10-3, the J call TRBJ2-7, with 12 bases aligning to TRBD2. Trimming took 8 bases from V and 3 from J; bases not matched to a gene: 11. The V gene's germline CDR1 is ENHRY and CDR2 SYGVKD. The CDR3 has 16 amino acids. The CDR3 DNA reads as TGTGCCATCTCCAGGACCTCACTAGCGGGAGGCTACGAGCAGTACTTC. Translation gives CAISRTSLAGGYEQYF.

V usage is TRBV9 and J usage is TRBJ2-7; D uncertain. The CDR3 is 14 residues long. Germline V lookup: CDR1 SGDLS, CDR2 YYNGEE. V was cut by 0 bases and J by 1 base, with 8 bases left in between. CDR3 bases: TGTGCCAGCAGCGTAGAAGCTGTATCCTACGAGCAGTACTTC. Protein sequence: CASSVEAVSYEQYF.

The gene calls are TRBV10-3 and TRBJ2-7, with D possibly matching TRBD1 (6 bases). Germline CDR1 reads ENHRY; CDR2 reads SYGVKD. The CDR3 totals 14 residues. V gave up 4 bases and J gave up 4 bases, with 14 bases separating them. As DNA, the CDR3 is TGTGCCATCAGTGTACAGGGTTTGGATTACGAGCAGTACTTC. Translating gives CAISVQGLDYEQYF.

The chain is built from TRBV7-8 and TRBJ2-7; D may be TRBD1 or TRBD2 (6 bases each). Trimming took 5 bases from V and 0 from J, leaving 20 bases between them. In germline, CDR1 is SGHVS, CDR2 FQNEAQ. This CDR3 contains 17 residues. The CDR3 here is CASSPFSGALVSYEQYF. The CDR3 DNA reads as TGTGCCAGCAGCCCCTTCTCGGGGGCTCTCGTCTCCTACGAGCAGTACTTC.

The chain combines TRBV12-3 or TRBV12-4 with TRBJ1-6; D might be TRBD1 (5 bases). This CDR3 is built from 13 residues. Trimming shortened V by 3 bases and J by 11 bases, and 11 bases separated the two germline ends. The CDR3 spells CASSFDGTTPLHF. The CDR3 DNA reads TGTGCCAGCAGTTTTGACGGGACGACACCCCTCCACTTT.

The CDR3 loop reads CASSSVTGTGYFGPQHF. CDR3 in DNA: TGTGCCAGCAGCTCTGTAACCGGGACAGGGTATTTTGGGCCCCAGCATTTT. The chain employs TRBV2 and TRBJ1-5; 9 positions match TRBD1. Germline V lookup: CDR1 SNHLY, CDR2 FYNNEI. The J segment lost 9 bases and the V segment lost 6 bases, leaving 18 bases of the junction unmatched. The CDR3 totals 17 residues.

J is TRBJ2-6 and V is TRBV7-9; 8 positions agree with TRBD1. Germline V gene sequence: CDR1 SEHNR, CDR2 FQNEAQ (reference sequence). The CDR3 spans 17 residues. Trimming took 6 bases from V and 3 from J; bases not matched to a gene: 10. DNA for the CDR3: TGTGCCAGCAGATCCGACAGGGGAGTTGTTGGGGCCAACGTCCTGACTTTC. Protein product: CASRSDRGVVGANVLTF. The full variable domain, its missing parts supplied by reference TRBV7-9 and TRBJ2-6, is DTGVSQNPRHKITKRGQNVTFRCDPISEHNRLYWYRQTLGQGPEFLTYFQNEAQLEKSRLLSDRFSAERPKGSFSTLEIQRTEQGDSAMYLCASRSDRGVVGANVLTFGAGSRLTVL.

The chain couples TRBV7-9 to TRBJ1-5; 9 nucleotides match TRBD1. V gave up 2 bases and J gave up 6 bases; unmatched junction bases: 8. This CDR3 is 16 amino acids long. Germline loops: CDR1 SEHNR, CDR2 FQNEAQ (reference sequence). The CDR3 sequence is CASSLPGQGESQPQHF. The CDR3 bases are TGTGCCAGCAGCTTACCGGGACAGGGCGAGAGTCAGCCCCAGCATTTT.

The V call is TRBV20-1, the J call TRBJ1-4, with TRBD1 matching over 11 bases. The CDR3 has 15 amino acids. CDR1 is DFQATT, CDR2 SNEGSKA, per germline (reference sequence). The V gene end was trimmed by 0 bases and the J gene end by 6 bases; junction bases not matched to a gene: 3. The CDR3 loop reads CSARDGTGGDEKLFF. In nucleotides, the CDR3 is TGCAGTGCTAGAGACGGGACAGGGGGAGATGAAAAACTGTTTTTT.

This clonotype was counted only a few times. V usage is TRBV12-3 or TRBV12-4 and J usage is TRBJ2-7, with unresolved D. With 5 bases removed from V and 3 bases from J, the gap between germline ends came to 14 bases. This CDR3 contains 14 residues. The CDR3: CASSLGFGGYEQYF. For the CDR3, the DNA is TGTGCCAGCAGTCTAGGTTTCGGCGGCTACGAGCAGTACTTC.